Shown below are 21 T cell receptor beta chains from a single sample sequenced in a study of technical replicates of blood from a handful of donors. Here immunoSEQ multiplex PCR was the method, and the copy in TCRdb shows in-frame clones only, minus some. The repertoire consists of approximately 81,000 clones, with around four fifths occurring once and the leading ten covering roughly 3.7%. Sequenced sample: PBMCs. Receptors were obtained from a human donor in good health. Some clones in this sample may be carry-over from other donors' samples.

This clone was recorded once. CDR3 bases: TGTGCTAGTGGTTTGGTGCAGACAGGGAGCATCTCCATGAACACTGAAGCTTTCTTT. Protein product: CASGLVQTGSISMNTEAFF. The chain recombines TRBV12-5 with TRBJ1-1; 7 bases match TRBD1. Germline CDR1 and CDR2: LGHNT and FRNRAP. Germline trimming cut 0 bases from V and 0 bases from J; bases unmatched to any gene: 13. CDR3 size: 19 residues.

Only a few counts were recorded for this clone. This chain joins TRBV28 and TRBJ1-4; 7 nucleotides agree with TRBD1. Germline V gene lookup returns CDR1 MDHEN and CDR2 SYDVKM. The CDR3 contains 16 residues. Unmatched junction bases numbered 11, after V lost 10 bases and J lost 0 bases. CDR3 nucleotide sequence: TGTGCCACCGGGGACAGTCCACCTACAACTAATGAAAAACTGTTTTTT. Its translation is CATGDSPPTTNEKLFF.

The chain uses TRBV4-1 and TRBJ2-7; 13 bases agree with TRBD2. J gave up 0 bases and V 1 base, and 15 bases lay outside the gene matches. This CDR3 region has 21 residues. Germline V gene lookup returns CDR1 MGHRA and CDR2 YSYEKL. CDR3 DNA: TGCGCCAGCAGCCAAGCACTAGGTTCCGGGACTAGCGGGGAGTTCTCCTACGAGCAGTACTTC. It specifies CASSQALGSGTSGEFSYEQYF.

The CDR3: CASSLSAARDEQFF. In DNA, the CDR3 is TGTGCCAGTAGTCTATCAGCGGCGAGGGATGAGCAGTTCTTC. The chain recombines TRBV19 with TRBJ2-1; possibly TRBD2 for D (5 bases). Between the trimmed V and J ends, which lost 5 bases and 8 bases, there was a span of 16 bases. Germline CDR1 and CDR2: LNHDA and SQIVND (reference sequence). CDR3 length: 14 residues.

The chain employs TRBV2 and TRBJ1-3; D might be TRBD1 (5 bases). V lost 6 bases, J lost 0 bases, and 9 bases lay in between. The germline V gene encodes CDR1 SNHLY and CDR2 FYNNEI. The CDR3 totals 14 residues. The CDR3 DNA reads as TGTGCCAGCAGAGACAGTTCCTCTGGAAACACCATATATTTT. Translation: CASRDSSSGNTIYF.

The chain employs TRBV14 and TRBJ2-7, with 10 bases matching TRBD2. V gave up 3 bases and J gave up 4 bases; unmatched junction bases: 6. Germline V CDR1 and CDR2: SGHDN, FVKESK. This CDR3 contains 15 residues. The CDR3 region is CASSQGSGREYEQYF. The DNA of the CDR3 is TGTGCCAGCAGCCAGGGGAGCGGGAGGGAATACGAGCAGTACTTC.

The rearrangement uses TRBV19 and TRBJ2-7, with D possibly matching TRBD2 (6 bases). Trimming removed 5 bases at V and 2 bases at J, with 13 bases between. The CDR3 contains 14 residues. The germline gives CDR1 LNHDA, CDR2 SQIVND (reference sequence). Written as DNA, the CDR3 is TGTGCCAGTAGTCCGAGACTAGATGCCTACGAGCAGTACTTC. Amino acid sequence: CASSPRLDAYEQYF. Filled out from reference TRBV19 and TRBJ2-7, the complete variable domain reads DGGITQSPKYLFRKEGQNVTLSCEQNLNHDAMYWYRQDPGQGLRLIYYSQIVNDFQKGDIAEGYSVSREKKESFPLTVTSAQKNPTAFYLCASSPRLDAYEQYFGPGTRLTVT.

This chain connects TRBV7-8 to TRBJ1-5; 8 nucleotides line up with TRBD1. Germline CDR1 SGHVS, CDR2 FQNEAQ. The length of the CDR3 is 15 residues. After removal of 5 bases from V and 6 bases from J, the junction contained 9 bases not matched to a gene. The CDR3 DNA reads TGTGCCAGCAGCCGTGACAGGGGTCCATCTCAGCCCCAGCATTTT. Its protein is CASSRDRGPSQPQHF.

The V call is TRBV9, the J call TRBJ2-1; maybe TRBD1 (6 bases). The length of the CDR3 is 14 residues. Trimming shortened V by 0 bases and J by 6 bases, and 10 bases separated the two germline ends. Germline V gives CDR1 SGDLS, CDR2 YYNGEE. The CDR3 reads CASSVAGQLNEQFF. CDR3 coding DNA: TGTGCCAGCAGCGTAGCGGGACAACTCAATGAGCAGTTCTTC.

V and J are TRBV7-2 and TRBJ2-3; the match to TRBD2 covers 9 bases. The V segment lost 6 bases and the J segment 8 bases; nucleotides outside the gene matches: 9. Germline V gene sequence: CDR1 SGHTA, CDR2 FQGNSA. This CDR3 spans 14 amino acids. The CDR3 DNA is TGTGCCAGCAGTCAATCCGCGGGAGGGGGTACGCAGTATTTT. This translates into CASSQSAGGGTQYF.

The gene calls are TRBV6-5 and TRBJ2-7; D is possibly TRBD2 (6 bases). This CDR3 region has 13 residues. Looked up from germline, CDR1 is MNHEY and CDR2 is SVGAGI. Trimming took 6 bases from V and 7 from J, leaving 16 bases between them. The CDR3 loop is CASRLRRGGEQYF. CDR3 sequence (DNA): TGTGCCAGCAGGCTGCGGAGGGGCGGGGAGCAGTACTTC.

This sequence joins TRBV29-1 and TRBJ2-1, with D perhaps TRBD2 (5 bases). There are 13 residues in the CDR3. Germline lookup yields CDR1 SQVTM and CDR2 ANQGSEA. Trimming removed 3 bases from V and 5 bases from J, with 11 bases in between. This CDR3 is CSVDRLANNEQFF. Here the CDR3 DNA reads TGCAGCGTTGACCGGCTAGCAAACAATGAGCAGTTCTTC.

The CDR3 protein is CASSRTATKTTQYF. CDR3 DNA sequence: TGCGCCAGCAGCCGGACAGCTACGAAAACGACCCAGTACTTC. The V and J genes are TRBV5-1 and TRBJ2-5; a possible D gene is TRBD1 (6 bases). Germline values: CDR1 SGHRS, CDR2 YFSETQ. This CDR3 comprises 14 residues. Trimming left V 4 bases short and J 7 bases short, with 17 bases between.

The chain uses TRBV4-1 and TRBJ1-5; 7 nucleotides align to TRBD1. This CDR3 region has 15 residues. With V trimmed by 2 bases and J by 2 bases, 3 bases remained unmatched. Germline CDR1 reads MGHRA; CDR2 reads YSYEKL. This chain's CDR3 is CASSQNRGGNQPQHF. CDR3 DNA sequence: TGCGCCAGCAGCCAAAACAGGGGAGGCAATCAGCCCCAGCATTTT.

This rearrangement joins TRBV27 to TRBJ2-1, with a possible D match to TRBD1 (6 bases). Germline CDR1 is MNHEY and CDR2 is SMNVEV (reference sequence). V was trimmed by 2 bases and J by 9 bases, leaving 14 bases between them. The CDR3 runs 14 residues. This CDR3 reads CASSLERGNGEQFF. The CDR3 coding sequence is TGTGCCAGCAGTTTAGAAAGGGGGAACGGTGAGCAGTTCTTC.

This clone appeared many times. This sequence joins TRBV29-1 and TRBJ1-1, with D perhaps matching TRBD1 (6 bases). There are 13 residues in the CDR3. Germline V lookup: CDR1 SQVTM, CDR2 ANQGSEA. Deletions cut 6 bases from V and 0 bases from J, with 11 bases between. CDR3: CSVDRRMNTEAFF. CDR3 sequence (DNA): TGCAGCGTCGACAGGCGTATGAACACTGAAGCTTTCTTT.

The CDR3 sequence is CSVEDGLAGRYEQYF. CDR3 sequence (DNA): TGCAGCGTTGAAGATGGCCTAGCGGGACGCTACGAGCAGTACTTC. The V and J genes are TRBV29-1 and TRBJ2-7; 9 nucleotides align to TRBD2. Per the germline V gene, CDR1 is SQVTM and CDR2 is ANQGSEA. This CDR3 comprises 15 residues. Trimming cost V 0 bases and J 3 bases; bases outside gene matches: 6.

The chain recombines TRBV29-1 with TRBJ1-2, with D possibly matching TRBD1 (6 bases). V shed 6 bases and J shed 8 bases, with 16 bases lying between them. The V gene's germline CDR1 is SQVTM and CDR2 ANQGSEA. The CDR3 runs to 12 residues. Here the CDR3 DNA reads TGCAGCGTAGACAGGAGCACTTACGGCTACACCTTC. Translated, it gives CSVDRSTYGYTF.

The chain joins TRBV11-2 to TRBJ2-7; a possible D gene is TRBD2 (5 bases). Germline V gene lookup returns CDR1 SGHAT and CDR2 FQNNGV. Trimming removed 5 bases from V and 7 bases from J, with 21 bases in between. The CDR3 has 15 amino acids. The CDR3 sequence: CASSPPRLQRGEQYF. DNA of the CDR3: TGTGCCAGCAGCCCCCCGCGACTACAGAGAGGGGAGCAGTACTTC. The full variable domain, rest sourced from reference TRBV11-2 and TRBJ2-7, is EAGVAQSPRYKIIEKRQSVAFWCNPISGHATLYWYQQILGQGPKLLIQFQNNGVVDDSQLPKDRFSAERLKGVDSTLKIQPAKLEDSAVYLCASSPPRLQRGEQYFGPGTRLTVT.

This clone was counted a single time. The J gene is TRBJ2-3, the V gene TRBV7-2; the match to TRBD2 covers 8 bases. CDR3 length: 15 amino acids. V shed 1 base, J shed 4 bases, and the junction held 4 bases outside the gene matches. The germline CDR1 and CDR2 sequences are SGHTA and FQGNSA. This chain's CDR3 is CASSLGSGGADTQYF. DNA for the CDR3: TGTGCCAGCAGCTTAGGTTCGGGGGGGGCAGATACGCAGTATTTT.

The gene calls are TRBV7-9 and TRBJ2-1; D is perhaps TRBD2 (6 bases). Trimming removed 0 bases from V and 5 bases from J, with 17 bases in between. CDR3 length: 17 residues. Germline-derived CDR1 and CDR2 are SEHNR and FQNEAQ (reference sequence). The CDR3 sequence: CASSLALKGLRNNEQFF. DNA of the CDR3: TGTGCCAGCAGCTTAGCATTAAAGGGACTGAGGAACAATGAGCAGTTCTTC.